This T cell receptor (beta chain) was found in a study of OX40 agonist ivuxolimab in advanced cancers. Study information: Ivuxolimab is an agonistic anti-OX40 (CD134) antibody, and patients were treated with it.

Broader study findings: Some of the lowest clonal expansion was seen in partial responders at 0.1-3.0 mg/kg. At doses 0.1 to 3.0 mg/kg, CD4+ and CD8+ clones expanded.

This table comes from immunoSEQ multiplex PCR, and its TCRdb copy is limited to in-frame clones, with some not included. Of approximately 30,000 clones detected, 82% appear once; the ten largest clones hold roughly a fifth. In its sample, this clone was seen once. Its antigen remains unidentified. One end of the junction does not line up with germline, which may come from a read error. Drawing of blood for sampling happened at baseline, at cycle 4 day 1, and at cycle 7 day 1. Germline lookup yields CDR1 SGHTS and CDR2 YDEGEE. CDR3 length: 15 amino acids. Here the sequenced sample was CD4+ or CD8+ T cells sorted from blood, taken in a trial of the OX40 agonist ivuxolimab. The sequence was obtained from an adult with an advanced solid tumor such as melanoma, head and neck, liver or kidney cancer. This sequence joins TRBV5-8 and TRBJ2-7; tentatively, D is TRBD1 (5 bases). CDR3 amino acids: CASSQPPGQSYEQYF. Here the CDR3 DNA reads TGCGCCAGCAGTCAACCCCCCGGACAATCCTACGAGCAGTACTTC. The complete variable domain, with remaining parts taken from reference TRBV5-8 and TRBJ2-7, reads EAGVTQSPTHLIKTRGQQATLRCSPISGHTSVYWYQQALGLGLQFLLWYDEGEERNRGNFPPRFSGRQFPNYSSELNVNALELEDSALYLCASSQPPGQSYEQYFGPGTRLTVT.